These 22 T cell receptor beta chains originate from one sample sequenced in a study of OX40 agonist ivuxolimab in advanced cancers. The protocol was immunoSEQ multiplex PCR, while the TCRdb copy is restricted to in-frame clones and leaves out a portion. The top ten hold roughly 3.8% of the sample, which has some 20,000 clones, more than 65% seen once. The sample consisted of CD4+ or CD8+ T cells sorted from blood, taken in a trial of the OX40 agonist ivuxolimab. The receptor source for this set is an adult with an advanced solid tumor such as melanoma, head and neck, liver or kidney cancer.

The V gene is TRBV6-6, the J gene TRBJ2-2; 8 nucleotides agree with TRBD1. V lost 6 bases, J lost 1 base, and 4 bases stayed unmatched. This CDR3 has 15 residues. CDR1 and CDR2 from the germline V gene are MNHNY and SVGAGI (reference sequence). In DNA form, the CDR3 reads TGTGCCAGCAGCCCCGGGACAGGGAACACCGGGGAGCTGTTTTTT. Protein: CASSPGTGNTGELFF.

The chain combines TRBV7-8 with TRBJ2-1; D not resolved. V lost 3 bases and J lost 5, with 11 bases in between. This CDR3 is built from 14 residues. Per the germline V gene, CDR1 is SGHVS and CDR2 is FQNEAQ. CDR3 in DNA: TGTGCCAGCAGCTTCGGTGGCAGAAACAATGAGCAGTTCTTC. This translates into CASSFGGRNNEQFF.

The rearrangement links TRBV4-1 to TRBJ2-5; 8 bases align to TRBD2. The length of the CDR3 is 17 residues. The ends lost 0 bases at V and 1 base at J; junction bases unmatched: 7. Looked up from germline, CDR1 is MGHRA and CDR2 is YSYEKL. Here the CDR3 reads CASSQEGTRIGQETQYF. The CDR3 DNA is TGCGCCAGCAGCCAAGAAGGGACTAGAATAGGCCAAGAGACCCAGTACTTC.

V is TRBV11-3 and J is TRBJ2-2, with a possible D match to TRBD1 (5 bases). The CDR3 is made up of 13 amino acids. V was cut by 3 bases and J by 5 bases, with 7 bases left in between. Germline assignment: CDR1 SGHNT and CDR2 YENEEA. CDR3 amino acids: CASSFQGTGELFF. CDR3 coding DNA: TGTGCCAGCAGCTTCCAGGGTACCGGGGAGCTGTTTTTT.

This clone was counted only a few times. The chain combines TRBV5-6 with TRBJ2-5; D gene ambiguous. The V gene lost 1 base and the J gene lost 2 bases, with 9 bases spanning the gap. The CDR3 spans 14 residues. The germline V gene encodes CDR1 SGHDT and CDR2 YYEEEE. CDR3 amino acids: CASSLYASQETQYF. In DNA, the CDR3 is TGTGCCAGCAGCTTGTATGCTTCTCAAGAGACCCAGTACTTC.

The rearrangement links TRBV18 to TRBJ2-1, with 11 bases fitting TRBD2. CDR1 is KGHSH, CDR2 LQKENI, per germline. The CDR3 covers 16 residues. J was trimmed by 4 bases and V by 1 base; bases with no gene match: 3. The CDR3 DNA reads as TGTGCCAGCTCACCACTAGCTAGCGGGAGGTACAATGAGCAGTTCTTC. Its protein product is CASSPLASGRYNEQFF.

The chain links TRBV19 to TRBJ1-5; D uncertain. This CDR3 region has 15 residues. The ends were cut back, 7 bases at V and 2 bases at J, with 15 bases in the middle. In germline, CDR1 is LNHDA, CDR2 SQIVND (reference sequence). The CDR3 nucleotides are TGTGCCAGTATGGAACGAGGGAAAGGCAATCAGCCCCAGCATTTT. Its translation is CASMERGKGNQPQHF.

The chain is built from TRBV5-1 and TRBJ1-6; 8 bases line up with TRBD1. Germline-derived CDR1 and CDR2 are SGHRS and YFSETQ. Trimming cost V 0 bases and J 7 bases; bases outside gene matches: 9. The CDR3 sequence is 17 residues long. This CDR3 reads CASSLGPGQGTNSPLHF. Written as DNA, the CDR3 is TGCGCCAGCAGCTTGGGCCCCGGACAGGGAACAAATTCACCCCTCCACTTT.

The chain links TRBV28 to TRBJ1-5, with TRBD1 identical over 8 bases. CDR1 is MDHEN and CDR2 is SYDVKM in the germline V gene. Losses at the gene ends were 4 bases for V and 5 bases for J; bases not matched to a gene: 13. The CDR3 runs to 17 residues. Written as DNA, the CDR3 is TGTGCCAGCAGTTCCCCCGGCGGACAGGGTAGAGATCAGCCCCAGCATTTT. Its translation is CASSSPGGQGRDQPQHF.

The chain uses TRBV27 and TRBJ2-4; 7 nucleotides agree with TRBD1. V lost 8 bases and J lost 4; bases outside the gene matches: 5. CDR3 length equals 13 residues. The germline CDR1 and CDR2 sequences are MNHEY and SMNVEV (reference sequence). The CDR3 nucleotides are TGTGCCAGCCGCCAGACAGGGAAAAACATTCAGTACTTC. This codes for CASRQTGKNIQYF.

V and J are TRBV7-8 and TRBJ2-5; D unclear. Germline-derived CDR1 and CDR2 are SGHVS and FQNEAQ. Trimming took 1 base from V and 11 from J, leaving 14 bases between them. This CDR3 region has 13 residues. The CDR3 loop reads CASSLGRGGEQYF. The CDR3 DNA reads TGTGCCAGCAGCTTAGGTCGTGGCGGTGAGCAGTACTTC. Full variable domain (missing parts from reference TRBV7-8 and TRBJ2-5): GAGVSQSPRYKVAKRGQDVALRCDPISGHVSLFWYQQALGQGPEFLTYFQNEAQLDKSGLPSDRFFAERPEGSVSTLKIQRTQQEDSAVYLCASSLGRGGEQYFGPGTRLLVL.

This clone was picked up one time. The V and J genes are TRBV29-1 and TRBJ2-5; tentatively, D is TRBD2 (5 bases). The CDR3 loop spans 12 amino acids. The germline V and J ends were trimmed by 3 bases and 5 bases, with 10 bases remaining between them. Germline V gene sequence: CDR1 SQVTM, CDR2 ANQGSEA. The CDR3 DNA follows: TGCAGCGTTGACGGGGTGAGGGAGACCCAGTACTTC. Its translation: CSVDGVRETQYF.

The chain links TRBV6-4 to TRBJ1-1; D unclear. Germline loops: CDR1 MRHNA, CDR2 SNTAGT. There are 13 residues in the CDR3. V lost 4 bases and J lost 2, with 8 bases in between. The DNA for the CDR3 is TGTGCCAGCAGTGTCACGGTAAACACTGAAGCTTTCTTT. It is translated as CASSVTVNTEAFF.

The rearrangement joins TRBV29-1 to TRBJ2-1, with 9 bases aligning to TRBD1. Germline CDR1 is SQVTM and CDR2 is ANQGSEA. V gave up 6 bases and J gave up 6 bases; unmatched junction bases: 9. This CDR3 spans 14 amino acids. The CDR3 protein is CSVYSTGGLNEQFF. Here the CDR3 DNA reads TGCAGCGTATACTCCACAGGGGGCCTCAATGAGCAGTTCTTC.

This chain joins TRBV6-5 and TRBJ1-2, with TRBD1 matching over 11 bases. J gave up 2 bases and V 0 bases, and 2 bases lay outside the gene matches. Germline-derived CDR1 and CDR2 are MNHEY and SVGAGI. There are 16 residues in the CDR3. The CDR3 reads CASSYSRTGGNYGYTF. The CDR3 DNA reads TGTGCCAGCAGTTACTCACGGACAGGGGGCAACTATGGCTACACCTTC.

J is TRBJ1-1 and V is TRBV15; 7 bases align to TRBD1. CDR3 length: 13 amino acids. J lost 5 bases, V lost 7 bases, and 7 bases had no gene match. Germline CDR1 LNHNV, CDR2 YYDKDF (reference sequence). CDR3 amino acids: CATKTGVGTEAFF. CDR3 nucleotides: TGTGCCACCAAAACAGGGGTAGGTACTGAAGCTTTCTTT.

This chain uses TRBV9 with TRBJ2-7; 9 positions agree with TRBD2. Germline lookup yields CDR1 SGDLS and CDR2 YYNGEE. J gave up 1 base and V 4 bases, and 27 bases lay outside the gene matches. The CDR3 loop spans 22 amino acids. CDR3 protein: CASSTSSGGFTGLATSSYEQYF. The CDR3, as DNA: TGTGCCAGCAGCACCTCTTCGGGGGGTTTCACGGGACTAGCAACTTCGTCCTACGAGCAGTACTTC.

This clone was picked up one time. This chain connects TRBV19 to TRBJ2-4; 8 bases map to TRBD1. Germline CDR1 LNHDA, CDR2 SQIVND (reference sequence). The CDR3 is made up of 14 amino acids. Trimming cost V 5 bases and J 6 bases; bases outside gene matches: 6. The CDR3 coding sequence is TGTGCCAGTAGTCCTGGACAGGGACTAAACATTCAGTACTTC. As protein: CASSPGQGLNIQYF.

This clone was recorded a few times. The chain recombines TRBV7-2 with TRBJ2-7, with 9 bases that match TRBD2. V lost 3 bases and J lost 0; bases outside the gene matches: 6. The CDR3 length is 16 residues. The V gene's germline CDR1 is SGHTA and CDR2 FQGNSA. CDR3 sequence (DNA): TGTGCCAGCAGCTTGTCTAGCGGGATTAGCTCCTACGAGCAGTACTTC. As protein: CASSLSSGISSYEQYF.

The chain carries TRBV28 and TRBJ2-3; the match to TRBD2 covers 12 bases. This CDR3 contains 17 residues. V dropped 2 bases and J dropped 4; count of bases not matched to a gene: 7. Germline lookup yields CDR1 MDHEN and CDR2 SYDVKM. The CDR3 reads CASSLVPGLAGSDTQYF. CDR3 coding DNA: TGTGCCAGCAGTTTAGTCCCGGGACTAGCGGGTTCAGATACGCAGTATTTT.

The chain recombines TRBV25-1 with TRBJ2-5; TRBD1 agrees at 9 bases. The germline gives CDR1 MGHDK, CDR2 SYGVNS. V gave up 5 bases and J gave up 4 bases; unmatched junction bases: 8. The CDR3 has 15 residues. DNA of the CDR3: TGTGCCAGCAGTCGTGAACAGGGGGCAAGAGAGACCCAGTACTTC. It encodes CASSREQGARETQYF.

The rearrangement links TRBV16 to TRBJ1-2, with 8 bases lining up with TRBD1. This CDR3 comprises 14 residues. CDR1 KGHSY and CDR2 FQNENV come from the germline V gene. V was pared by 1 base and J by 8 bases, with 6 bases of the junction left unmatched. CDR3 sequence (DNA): TGTGCCAGCAGCCAATTTCCACAGGGGGGAGGCTACACCTTC. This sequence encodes CASSQFPQGGGYTF.